The clone carrying this T cell receptor beta chain was observed many times. Its specificity is not known. This specimen comes from a study of neurological immune-mediated disorders. Study conclusions and caveats: Multiple sclerosis was found to have the least TCR clonal expansion, below healthy controls, and HTLV-1-associated myelopathy the most. Because no CDR3 amino acid sequences were shared across subjects by expanded clones, private repertoires were suggested in all groups.

Sorted libraries were derived from over 850,000 CD4+ or CD8+ T cells. The cDNA was produced through 5'RACE with 10-nucleotide random UMIs. TCRdb reprocessed the 5' RACE reads with MiXCR, giving one entry per CDR3 protein. Counted here are around 20,000 distinct CDR3 sequences, 12% to 15% occurring once; the ten biggest clones make up 6% to 8.5%. V shed 4 bases, J shed 4 bases, and the junction held 7 bases outside the gene matches. This CDR3 is 15 amino acids long. CDR1 is KGHDR, CDR2 SFDVKD, per germline. The chain is built from TRBV24-1 and TRBJ2-5, with 8 bases matching TRBD1. The origin of this receptor is a woman aged 60 to 75 with HTLV-1-associated myelopathy (HAM/TSP). The sequenced sample consisted of CD4+ T cells from blood. CDR3 in DNA: TGTGCCACCAGTGACACGACAGGGGTAGGAGAGACCCAGTACTTC. Translation: CATSDTTGVGETQYF.